These T cell receptor beta chains were read from a single sample in a study of blood T cells in healthy people across ages. TCRdb reanalysed the 5' RACE reads using MiXCR and keeps one entry per CDR3 protein. The sample yields around 400,000 distinct CDR3 sequences, about 55% seen once. Sequenced material: blood. The receptor set was obtained from a man aged 55 to 69 in good health. Each CDR3 is given with its conserved first and last residue. D genes are given only for firm matches. Some rows mark clone size as missing; the rest say once, few, many or name a class of expanded clone.

D gene,clone size,J gene,V gene,CDR3 protein,CDR3 DNA
.,.,TRBJ2-7,TRBV6-5,CASGAGERYEQYF,TGTGCCAGCGGGGCAGGGGAGCGCTACGAGCAGTACTTC
.,.,TRBJ2-5,TRBV28,CASIRGGEETQYF,TGTGCCAGCATACGAGGGGGTGAAGAGACCCAGTACTTC
TRBD1,many,TRBJ2-4,TRBV10-3,CAISENVGQGRNIQYF,TGTGCCATCAGTGAGAACGTAGGACAGGGAAGGAACATTCAGTACTTC
.,.,TRBJ2-1,TRBV12-3/TRBV12-4,CASGLTSNEQFF,TGCGCCAGCGGCCTTACTAGCAATGAGCAGTTCTTC
TRBD1,many,TRBJ2-5,TRBV28,CASDRGETQYF,TGTGCCAGCGACAGGGGCGAGACCCAGTACTTC
.,.,TRBJ1-2,TRBV27,CASSAGGSYYGYTF,TGTGCCAGCAGTGCCGGGGGATCTTACTATGGCTACACCTTC
.,.,TRBJ2-4,TRBV18,CASSPGDQERLAKNIQYF,TGTGCCAGCTCACCAGGGGATCAAGAAAGACTAGCCAAAAACATTCAGTACTTC
.,few,TRBJ2-7,TRBV7-8,CASSLASLSYEQYF,TGTGCCAGCAGCTTAGCGAGCCTGTCCTACGAGCAGTACTTC
.,few,TRBJ2-3,TRBV5-1,CASSLALGAQADTQYF,TGCGCCAGCAGCTTGGCTTTGGGGGCTCAGGCAGATACGCAGTATTTT
.,.,TRBJ2-7,TRBV20-1,CSAHPGGSSYNEQYF,TGCAGTGCCCACCCGGGTGGAAGCTCCTACAATGAGCAGTACTTC
.,.,TRBJ1-2,TRBV12-3/TRBV12-4,CASTLQGHGYTF,TGTGCCAGCACCCTTCAGGGACATGGCTACACCTTC
TRBD2,few,TRBJ2-7,TRBV5-6,CASSLFIAGEESYEQYF,TGTGCCAGCAGCTTGTTCATTGCGGGAGAGGAATCCTACGAGCAGTACTTC
.,.,TRBJ2-7,TRBV7-6,CTSSLAQGHEQYF,TGTACCAGCAGCTTAGCACAGGGCCACGAGCAGTACTTC
.,.,TRBJ1-2,TRBV12-3/TRBV12-4,CASSFLGSGSYGYTF,TGTGCCAGCAGTTTTCTGGGATCGGGTAGCTATGGCTACACCTTC
TRBD1,.,TRBJ2-2,TRBV19,CASQDRGRGGGELFF,TGTGCCTCCCAGGACAGGGGCCGCGGGGGCGGGGAGCTGTTTTTT
TRBD2,many,TRBJ2-1,TRBV5-4,CASSRDYSNEQFF,TGTGCCAGCAGCCGGGACTATTCAAATGAGCAGTTCTTC
.,.,TRBJ2-7,TRBV28,CASSLPSVGGPLTYEQYF,TGTGCCAGCAGCCTACCGTCCGTAGGGGGTCCGTTAACCTACGAGCAGTACTTC
.,many,TRBJ1-2,TRBV29-1,CSALGTPGYTF,TGCAGCGCCCTAGGGACGCCTGGCTACACCTTC
TRBD1,few,TRBJ1-2,TRBV20-1,CSAGTGGFGGGYTF,TGCAGTGCTGGGACAGGGGGCTTCGGGGGAGGCTACACCTTC
TRBD1,few,TRBJ2-1,TRBV3-1,CASSPAGQGSNEQFF,TGTGCCAGCAGCCCAGCGGGACAGGGAAGCAATGAGCAGTTCTTC
TRBD1,.,TRBJ2-1,TRBV6-5,CASSSPTGGSYNEQFF,TGTGCCAGCAGTTCGCCTACAGGGGGCTCCTACAATGAGCAGTTCTTC
.,few,TRBJ2-5,TRBV29-1,CSVEEVAETQYF,TGCAGCGTTGAAGAGGTGGCAGAGACCCAGTACTTC
.,.,TRBJ1-2,TRBV25-1,CASSEHGGYGYTF,TGTGCCAGCAGCGAACATGGGGGCTATGGCTACACCTTC
TRBD1,.,TRBJ2-7,TRBV28,CASRATGGSYEQYF,TGTGCCAGCAGAGCGACAGGGGGCTCCTACGAGCAGTACTTC
.,few,TRBJ1-5,TRBV20-1,CSARETPSNQPQHF,TGCAGTGCTAGAGAAACGCCTAGCAATCAGCCCCAGCATTTT
TRBD1,.,TRBJ1-4,TRBV18,CASSQQGSEKLFF,TGTGCCAGCTCACAACAGGGGAGTGAAAAACTGTTTTTT
.,many,TRBJ2-6,TRBV5-1,CASSLSTVPGANVLTF,TGCGCCAGCAGCTTGTCGACAGTCCCTGGGGCCAACGTCCTGACTTTC
.,.,TRBJ1-1,TRBV21-1,CARLLRAGSTEAFF,TGTGCCAGGCTACTAAGGGCAGGGAGCACTGAAGCTTTCTTT
.,.,TRBJ1-1,TRBV20-1,CNARGRSEIEAFF,TGCAATGCTAGGGGCCGATCGGAGATTGAAGCTTTCTTT
TRBD1,.,TRBJ2-5,TRBV29-1,CSRTGYQETQYF,TGCAGCCGGACAGGGTACCAAGAGACCCAGTACTTC
.,.,TRBJ1-1,TRBV6-2/TRBV6-3,CATTPSGMNTEAFF,TGTGCCACCACCCCCTCAGGGATGAACACTGAAGCTTTCTTT
TRBD2,.,TRBJ2-5,TRBV2,CASQREVNIEQYF,TGTGCCAGCCAGCGGGAGGTTAACATTGAGCAGTACTTC
.,.,TRBJ2-7,TRBV4-3,CASSQEVSPSVGWYEQYF,TGCGCCAGCAGCCAAGAAGTATCTCCTAGCGTAGGGTGGTACGAGCAGTACTTC
.,.,TRBJ2-7,TRBV9,CASSVSPSKPEAYEQYF,TGTGCCAGCAGCGTCTCCCCATCGAAACCCGAAGCCTACGAGCAGTACTTC
.,.,TRBJ2-7,TRBV10-3,CAISESTYEQYF,TGTGCCATCAGTGAGTCAACTTACGAGCAGTACTTC
TRBD1,.,TRBJ2-7,TRBV11-2,CANSLGGRYEQYF,TGTGCCAACAGCTTAGGGGGCCGCTACGAGCAGTACTTC
.,.,TRBJ2-1,TRBV13,CASSLPLAGYDNEQFF,TGTGCCAGCAGCTTACCGCTGGCGGGATATGACAATGAGCAGTTCTTC
.,.,TRBJ2-7,TRBV7-9,CASSPLIQSSYEQYF,TGTGCCAGCAGCCCCCTGATACAGAGCTCCTACGAGCAGTACTTC
.,once,TRBJ1-2,TRBV6-2/TRBV6-3,CASSYRWGRQDYGYTF,TGTGCCAGCAGTTATAGATGGGGACGTCAAGACTATGGCTACACCTTC
TRBD1,few,TRBJ2-4,TRBV13,CASSQGQGGIQYF,TGTGCCAGCAGCCAAGGACAGGGAGGCATTCAGTACTTC
TRBD1,.,TRBJ2-7,TRBV7-2,CASSLRQGDPYEQYF,TGTGCCAGCAGCTTAAGACAGGGGGACCCCTACGAGCAGTACTTC
.,few,TRBJ2-7,TRBV6-2/TRBV6-3,CASSYSQGVISYEQYF,TGTGCCAGCAGTTACTCTCAGGGAGTCATCTCCTACGAGCAGTACTTC
.,.,TRBJ1-2,TRBV12-3/TRBV12-4,CASSLYLGTEYGYTF,TGTGCCAGCAGTCTCTATCTCGGGACGGAGTATGGCTACACCTTC
.,many,TRBJ2-7,TRBV7-9,CASSLDSGPGSDYEQYF,TGTGCCAGCAGCTTAGACAGTGGGCCTGGGTCAGACTACGAGCAGTACTTC
.,few,TRBJ2-5,TRBV20-1,CSASSEGGGYTETQYF,TGCAGTGCTAGTTCAGAAGGAGGGGGGTACACGGAGACCCAGTACTTC
.,.,TRBJ2-7,TRBV27,CASSFREAGEQYF,TGTGCCAGCAGTTTCAGGGAGGCTGGCGAGCAGTACTTC
TRBD1,.,TRBJ1-5,TRBV12-3/TRBV12-4,CASSLTTGDHSNQPQHF,TGTGCCAGCAGTTTAACAACAGGGGATCATAGCAATCAGCCCCAGCATTTT
.,few,TRBJ2-5,TRBV12-3/TRBV12-4,CASSLGRGGESQETQYF,TGTGCCAGCAGTTTGGGCCGAGGGGGTGAATCCCAAGAGACCCAGTACTTC